The 28 T cell receptor beta chains below all came from one sample that was sequenced in a study of spatial heterogeneity in lung cancer. Whole-study results and caveats: Tumoral mutation counts were tracked by counts of expanded intratumoral alpha and beta TCRs.

TCRdb passed the 5' RACE reads through MiXCR, listing each CDR3 protein once. The sample yields about 12,000 distinct CDR3 sequences, 4% to 6% seen once. The time point here: sample taken at primary tumor resection. Antigens for these TCRs are unknown. The material sequenced was lung tumor tissue, taken at surgery. The source of these receptors is a male donor with early-stage non-small cell lung cancer.

There are many counts of this clonotype. The chain joins TRBV6-6 to TRBJ2-5, with D hard to call. V dropped 4 bases and J dropped 1 base, with 10 bases sitting between them. CDR1 MNHNY and CDR2 SVGAGI come from the germline V gene (reference sequence). This CDR3 is built from 14 residues. Here the CDR3 reads CASSSRTSQETQYF. The CDR3 DNA reads as TGTGCCAGCAGTTCCCGGACGAGCCAAGAGACCCAGTACTTC.

On this clonotype: A much larger clone differs from this one at a single base, so this may be a read error. The rearrangement joins TRBV13 to TRBJ2-1, with D perhaps matching TRBD1 or TRBD2 (6 bases each). Germline CDR1 is PRHDT and CDR2 is FYEKMQ (reference sequence). CDR3 size: 15 residues. The CDR3 DNA follows: TGTTCCAGCAGCTCAAGGGGGGCCTCCTACAATGAGCAGTTCTTC. This gives the protein CSSSSRGASYNEQFF.

In this sample, this clonotype turned up many times. The chain employs TRBV4-2 and TRBJ2-1, with 12 positions matching TRBD2. The CDR3 extends over 18 amino acids. Looked up from germline, CDR1 is LGHNA and CDR2 is YNFKEQ. V shed 0 bases and J 3 bases; nucleotides not matched to a gene: 6. The CDR3 is CASSQDFPTSGGYNEQFF. CDR3 bases: TGTGCCAGCAGCCAAGATTTTCCGACTAGCGGGGGCTACAATGAGCAGTTCTTC.

In its sample, this clonotype was seen many times. This chain joins TRBV4-3 and TRBJ2-3; 11 positions agree with TRBD2. Germline CDR1 reads LGHNA; CDR2 reads YSLEER. Trimming took 2 bases from V and 5 from J; bases not matched to a gene: 3. This CDR3 region has 15 residues. The CDR3 bases are TGCGCCAGCAGCCAAAGACTAGCGGGATTAGATACGCAGTATTTT. This sequence encodes CASSQRLAGLDTQYF.

This clonotype was seen at least ten times. The chain recombines TRBV7-9 with TRBJ2-7; TRBD1 matches at 9 bases. Germline assignment: CDR1 SEHNR and CDR2 FQNEAQ (reference sequence). J gave up 2 bases and V 6 bases, and 8 bases lay outside the gene matches. The CDR3 length is 15 residues. The CDR3 DNA is TGTGCCAGCAGTTCCGGGACAGGGACAACCTACGAGCAGTACGTC. Translation gives CASSSGTGTTYEQYV.

Many counts were recorded for this clonotype. The chain uses TRBV7-9 and TRBJ2-1, with D tentatively TRBD1 (5 bases). The germline V gene encodes CDR1 SEHNR and CDR2 FQNEAQ (reference sequence). This CDR3 region has 15 residues. Deletions cut 2 bases from V and 0 bases from J, with 8 bases between. The CDR3 DNA sequence: TGTGCCAGCAGCTTATTCGACAGCTCCTACAATGAGCAGTTCTTC. This gives the protein CASSLFDSSYNEQFF.

This clonotype was recorded many times. The CDR3 DNA reads TGTGCCAGCAGCCCTTCCCCCTATGGCGGCGGGGAGCTGTTTTTT. It codes for CASSPSPYGGGELFF. This sequence joins TRBV11-2 and TRBJ2-2; D is ambiguous. The germline gives CDR1 SGHAT, CDR2 FQNNGV. Between the trimmed V and J ends, which lost 5 bases and 7 bases, there was a span of 17 bases. This CDR3 region has 15 residues. Full variable domain (missing parts from reference TRBV11-2 and TRBJ2-2): EAGVAQSPRYKIIEKRQSVAFWCNPISGHATLYWYQQILGQGPKLLIQFQNNGVVDDSQLPKDRFSAERLKGVDSTLKIQPAKLEDSAVYLCASSPSPYGGGELFFGEGSRLTVL.

This clonotype was observed many times. The V and J genes are TRBV7-8 and TRBJ2-1; the D gene is possibly TRBD1 (6 bases). Trimming pared 5 bases from V and 3 bases from J, leaving 8 bases between. The germline CDR1 and CDR2 sequences are SGHVS and FQNEAQ. The CDR3 contains 13 residues. The chain's CDR3 is CASSKDSYNEQFF. The CDR3 nucleotides are TGTGCCAGCAGCAAGGACAGCTACAATGAGCAGTTCTTC.

This clonotype has only a few counts. The V gene is TRBV10-3, the J gene TRBJ1-2; 7 positions agree with TRBD1. The CDR3 extends over 15 amino acids. J was trimmed by 2 bases and V by 4 bases; bases with no gene match: 7. CDR1 is ENHRY, CDR2 SYGVKD, per germline. The CDR3 DNA follows: TGTGCCATCAGTGGCCAGGGGGACAGCAACTATGGCTACACCTTC. It translates to CAISGQGDSNYGYTF.

This clonotype was seen ten or more times. This chain uses TRBV10-2 with TRBJ1-1; 11 nucleotides match TRBD1. The ends lost 0 bases at V and 5 bases at J; junction bases unmatched: 5. The CDR3 has 16 amino acids. Germline loops: CDR1 WSHSY, CDR2 SAAADI. The CDR3 sequence: CASSESPGQGGTEAFF. CDR3 coding DNA: TGCGCCAGCAGTGAGTCGCCGGGACAGGGGGGTACTGAAGCTTTCTTT.

V and J are TRBV29-1 and TRBJ2-7; D is undetermined. Looked up from germline, CDR1 is SQVTM and CDR2 is ANQGSEA. This CDR3 region has 9 residues. V lost 5 bases and J lost 5, with 4 bases in between. CDR3 sequence: CSVLNEQYV. CDR3 bases: TGCAGCGTTCTCAACGAGCAGTACGTC.

This clonotype occurred many times. This could be a read error, since a much larger clone is one nucleotide away. The chain couples TRBV5-1 to TRBJ1-5, with TRBD1 as a possible D gene (6 bases). The CDR3 consists of 15 residues. The germline CDR1 and CDR2 sequences are SGHRS and YFSETQ. Here the CDR3 reads CTSSLGWDNNQPQHF. In nucleotides, the CDR3 is TGCACCAGCAGCTTGGGTTGGGACAACAATCAGCCCCAGCATTTT.

CDR3 coding DNA: TGTGCCTGGAGTATGAGCTATGGCTACACCTTC. It yields the protein CAWSMSYGYTF. The chain has TRBV30 and TRBJ1-2; no clear D gene. The germline V gene encodes CDR1 GTSNPN and CDR2 SVGIG (reference sequence). V lost 2 bases and J 4 bases, leaving 5 bases between the germline ends. This CDR3 spans 11 amino acids.

This clonotype showed up just a few times. Mismatch with germline at one junction end may stem from a read error. J is TRBJ2-1 and V is TRBV6-5; 8 positions match TRBD2. The germline V gene encodes CDR1 MNHEY and CDR2 SVGAGI. This CDR3 comprises 13 residues. CDR3 DNA: TGTGCCAGTAGTTATAGCGGGAACAATGAGCAGTTCTTC. This gives the protein CASSYSGNNEQFF.

This clonotype was detected many times. The chain carries TRBV20-1 and TRBJ2-1; the match to TRBD2 covers 10 bases. The J segment lost 9 bases and the V segment lost 6 bases, leaving 8 bases of the junction unmatched. Germline lookup yields CDR1 DFQATT and CDR2 SNEGSKA (reference sequence). The CDR3 sequence is 13 residues long. CDR3: CSALSGRAGEQFF. In nucleotides, the CDR3 is TGCAGTGCACTAAGCGGGAGGGCCGGTGAGCAGTTCTTC.

This clonotype was counted many times. The chain employs TRBV20-1 and TRBJ1-2; D is unresolved. Trimming took 5 bases from V and 4 from J, leaving 14 bases between them. CDR1 is DFQATT, CDR2 SNEGSKA, per germline (reference sequence). This CDR3 is 13 amino acids long. CDR3 nucleotide sequence: TGCAGTGCTGGACTGGAAAGCCTCTATGGCTACACCTTC. Protein product: CSAGLESLYGYTF.

This clonotype appeared many times. The rearrangement uses TRBV7-2 and TRBJ2-1; D remains ambiguous. Germline CDR1 is SGHTA and CDR2 is FQGNSA. Trimming left V 8 bases short and J 5 bases short, with 10 bases between. The CDR3 contains 12 residues. CDR3 bases: TGTGCCAGCGGGCGGAAGAACAATGAGCAGTTCTTC. Translating gives CASGRKNNEQFF.

This clonotype was observed at least ten times. The chain recombines TRBV6-2 or TRBV6-3 with TRBJ1-1, with 8 positions matching TRBD1. The CDR3 loop spans 16 amino acids. In germline, CDR1 is MNHEY, CDR2 SVGEGT. V shed 6 bases, J shed 4 bases, and the junction held 13 bases outside the gene matches. CDR3 residues: CASSFKFGQGATEAFF. The CDR3 nucleotides read TGTGCCAGCAGCTTTAAATTCGGGCAGGGGGCCACTGAAGCTTTCTTT.

This clonotype was counted at least ten times. The chain couples TRBV3-1 to TRBJ2-3; D is ambiguous. The CDR3 loop spans 12 amino acids. Germline lookup yields CDR1 LGHDT and CDR2 YNNKEL (reference sequence). The V and J ends lost 2 bases and 5 bases respectively, with 5 bases between them. CDR3 in amino acids: CASSQWGDTQYF. DNA of the CDR3: TGTGCCAGCAGCCAATGGGGAGATACGCAGTATTTT.

This clonotype is classed as medium-sized. The chain combines TRBV13 with TRBJ2-1, with D possibly matching TRBD2 (5 bases). This CDR3 is 12 amino acids long. The V gene's germline CDR1 is PRHDT and CDR2 FYEKMQ (reference sequence). V shed 2 bases and J shed 11 bases, with 10 bases lying between them. The CDR3, as DNA: TGTGCCAGCAGCTTATATAGGGAGCAGCAGTTCTTC. Protein: CASSLYREQQFF.

Ten or more counts support this clonotype. The chain joins TRBV5-5 to TRBJ2-7, with TRBD1 matching 7 bases. Germline assignment: CDR1 SGHKS and CDR2 YYEKEE (reference sequence). This CDR3 spans 15 amino acids. V lost 5 bases to trimming and J lost 0 bases; unmatched junction nucleotides: 8. CDR3 region: CASSPMTGYSYEQYF. In nucleotides, the CDR3 is TGTGCCAGCAGTCCCATGACAGGGTACTCCTACGAGCAGTACTTC.

This clonotype was detected ten times or more. The genes are TRBV7-2 and TRBJ2-4; the D gene is possibly TRBD2 (5 bases). V lost 2 bases, J lost 12 bases, and 20 bases lay in between. Germline lookup yields CDR1 SGHTA and CDR2 FQGNSA. This CDR3 has 15 amino acids. The CDR3 region is CASSLNAGSKSSQYF. CDR3 nucleotide sequence: TGTGCCAGCAGCTTAAACGCGGGTAGCAAATCTTCTCAGTACTTC.

This clonotype was counted at least ten times. This chain joins TRBV28 and TRBJ1-2; no reliable D call. Germline V gives CDR1 MDHEN, CDR2 SYDVKM. Trimming stripped 2 bases from V and 8 bases from J, with 15 bases between. The CDR3 consists of 14 residues. CDR3 amino acids: CASSLDATREGYTF. The DNA of the CDR3 is TGTGCCAGCAGTTTAGATGCGACTCGAGAGGGCTACACCTTC.

This clonotype has ten or more counts. This chain joins TRBV12-3 or TRBV12-4 and TRBJ1-5; possibly TRBD1 for D (5 bases). V gave up 1 base and J gave up 0 bases, with 10 bases separating them. The CDR3 has 16 amino acids. In nucleotides, the CDR3 is TGTGCCAGCAGTTTAGGGACACTCTATAGCAATCAGCCCCAGCATTTT. Protein sequence: CASSLGTLYSNQPQHF.

This clonotype has only a few counts. The chain employs TRBV6-4 and TRBJ1-5, with TRBD1 matching 7 bases. This CDR3 spans 15 amino acids. The V gene's germline CDR1 is MRHNA and CDR2 SNTAGT. The CDR3 nucleotides read TGTGCTACACAGGGACAGATATATAGCAATCAGCCCCAGCATTTT. Amino acids: CATQGQIYSNQPQHF.

The table lists this clonotype with many counts. V gene TRBV16 combines with J gene TRBJ2-7; TRBD2 matches at 13 bases. The CDR3 totals 16 residues. The V gene end was trimmed by 2 bases and the J gene end by 6 bases; junction bases not matched to a gene: 7. Germline V gene sequence: CDR1 KGHSY, CDR2 FQNENV. For the CDR3, the DNA is TGTGCCAGCAGCCAAGGAGAACTAGCGGGGGGGCCCGAGCAGTACTTC. As protein: CASSQGELAGGPEQYF.

This clonotype was observed many times. J is TRBJ1-1 and V is TRBV6-2 or TRBV6-3, with 7 bases that match TRBD1. The CDR3 runs to 15 residues. CDR1 MNHEY and CDR2 SVGEGT come from the germline V gene. V trimming: 6 bases; J trimming: 1 base; junction bases outside the gene matches: 8. Here the CDR3 DNA reads TGTGCCAGCAGACCGTTGGGACAGACGAACACTGAAGCTTTCTTT. Translating gives CASRPLGQTNTEAFF.

There are a few counts of this clonotype. This clone may be a read error of a much larger clone one base away. The chain carries TRBV11-2 and TRBJ2-1, with D unclear. The germline V gene has CDR1 SGHAT and CDR2 FQNNGV. The CDR3 consists of 15 residues. CDR3 DNA sequence: TGTGCCAGCAGCGCCCGTGGTTTTATACACAATGTGCAGTTCTTC. Encoded protein: CASSARGFIHNVQFF.